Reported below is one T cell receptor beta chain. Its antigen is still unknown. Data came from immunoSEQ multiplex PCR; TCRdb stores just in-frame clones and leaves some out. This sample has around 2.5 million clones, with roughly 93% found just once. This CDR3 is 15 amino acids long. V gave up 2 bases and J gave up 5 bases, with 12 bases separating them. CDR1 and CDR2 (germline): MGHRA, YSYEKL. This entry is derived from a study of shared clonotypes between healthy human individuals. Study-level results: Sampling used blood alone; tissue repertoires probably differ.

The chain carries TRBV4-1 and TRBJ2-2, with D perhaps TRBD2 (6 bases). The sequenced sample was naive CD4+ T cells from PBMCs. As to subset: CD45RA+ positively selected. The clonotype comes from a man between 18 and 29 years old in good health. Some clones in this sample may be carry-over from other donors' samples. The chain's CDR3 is CASSQIGGRTGELFF. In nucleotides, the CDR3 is TGCGCCAGCAGCCAAATAGGAGGGCGGACCGGGGAGCTGTTTTTT.